Following are 5 T cell receptor beta chains from one sample sequenced in a study of identical twins. TCRdb analysed the 5' RACE reads with MiXCR anew, one entry per CDR3 protein. The sample comprises hundreds of thousands of distinct CDR3 sequences, roughly an eighth of which are singletons, and roughly 1.5% rests with the top ten. The sample also formed part of further work on yellow fever vaccine responses in identical twins.

Sequences were obtained from PBMCs. Source of these receptors: a woman aged 18 to 35 in good health.

The chain is built from TRBV10-1 and TRBJ2-1; TRBD2 aligns across 7 bases. CDR3 length: 16 amino acids. Trimming removed 0 bases from V and 0 bases from J; junction bases left unmatched: 2. Germline CDR1 is WNHNN and CDR2 is SYGVQD (reference sequence). CDR3 bases: TGCGCCAGCAGTGAGTCCGGCGGGAGCTCCTACAATGAGCAGTTCTTC. It yields the protein CASSESGGSSYNEQFF.

The gene calls are TRBV7-8 and TRBJ2-5, with 12 bases that match TRBD2. The CDR3 runs 17 residues. Germline-derived CDR1 and CDR2 are SGHVS and FQNEAQ. After removal of 5 bases from V and 5 bases from J, the junction contained 12 bases not matched to a gene. CDR3 residues: CASSREASGRDGETQYF. The DNA for the CDR3 is TGTGCCAGCAGCAGAGAGGCTAGCGGGAGGGATGGCGAGACCCAGTACTTC. Looking up the rest from reference TRBV7-8 and TRBJ2-5 gives the full variable domain: GAGVSQSPRYKVAKRGQDVALRCDPISGHVSLFWYQQALGQGPEFLTYFQNEAQLDKSGLPSDRFFAERPEGSVSTLKIQRTQQEDSAVYLCASSREASGRDGETQYFGPGTRLLVL.

This clonotype was detected only a few times. The chain joins TRBV12-3 or TRBV12-4 to TRBJ2-7; D might be TRBD2 (6 bases). The ends were cut back, 6 bases at V and 3 bases at J, with 15 bases in the middle. The CDR3 extends over 14 amino acids. The CDR3, as DNA: TGTGCCAGCAGCCACCTGGGACTCAGCTACGAGCAGTACTTC. Encoded protein: CASSHLGLSYEQYF.

This clonotype was observed a few times. The chain combines TRBV6-4 with TRBJ1-5, with D possibly TRBD1 on 6 matching bases. V lost 2 bases and J lost 5, with 19 bases in between. CDR1 is MRHNA and CDR2 is SNTAGT in the germline V gene. The length of the CDR3 is 17 residues. CDR3 loop: CASSDAPVEGGHQPQHF. The CDR3 DNA is TGTGCCAGCAGTGACGCCCCAGTGGAGGGGGGGCATCAGCCCCAGCATTTT.

This clonotype was detected a few times. The chain uses TRBV12-3 or TRBV12-4 and TRBJ2-4, with D possibly called TRBD1 or TRBD2 (5 bases each). There are 15 residues in the CDR3. The V gene lost 3 bases and the J gene lost 8 bases, with 17 bases spanning the gap. The CDR3 protein is CASSLTVTLGDIQYF. The CDR3 region has the DNA TGTGCCAGCAGTTTGACAGTGACCCTGGGGGACATTCAGTACTTC.